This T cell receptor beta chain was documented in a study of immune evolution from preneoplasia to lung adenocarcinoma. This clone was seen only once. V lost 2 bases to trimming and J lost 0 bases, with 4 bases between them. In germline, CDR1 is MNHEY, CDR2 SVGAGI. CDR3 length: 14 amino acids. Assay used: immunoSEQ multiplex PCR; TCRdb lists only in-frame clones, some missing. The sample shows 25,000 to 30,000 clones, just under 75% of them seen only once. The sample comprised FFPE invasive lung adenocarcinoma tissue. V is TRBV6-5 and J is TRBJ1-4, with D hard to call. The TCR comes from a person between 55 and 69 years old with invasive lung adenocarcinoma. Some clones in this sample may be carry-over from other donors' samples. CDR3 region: CASSYRATNEKLFF. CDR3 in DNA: TGTGCCAGCAGTTACAGGGCAACTAATGAAAAACTGTTTTTT.